This is a list of T cell receptor beta chains from one sample in a study of monozygotic twins with inflammatory bowel disease. TCRdb re-called the 5' RACE reads; every CDR3 protein appears as one record, without DNA. The sample shows about 210,000 distinct CDR3 sequences, and around 1.5% sits with its ten largest clones. What was sequenced was blood. These receptors were obtained from a human donor with ulcerative colitis or Crohn's disease, or a healthy co-twin of an affected twin (not recorded which). The CDR3 runs from the conserved cysteine through the conserved F or W. Fields, in order: CDR3 length, J gene, V gene, CDR3 protein.

>18|TRBJ2-6|TRBV19
CASSIRGRPNSGANVLTF
>18|TRBJ2-1|TRBV5-6
CASSPPGTAGATYNEQFF
>14|TRBJ1-1|TRBV5-1
CASSFKAWGTEAFF
>12|TRBJ1-2|TRBV20-1
CSARVLGIGYTF
>16|TRBJ2-7|TRBV6-5
CASSLLGDIGSYEQYF
>14|TRBJ2-5|TRBV12-3/TRBV12-4
CASSFGGGEETQYF
>14|TRBJ1-2|TRBV5-1
CASSPTAGVQGYTF
>15|TRBJ1-2|TRBV3-1
CASSTPTGPNYGYTF
>13|TRBJ1-3|TRBV29-1
CSVPFSVGNTIYF
>16|TRBJ2-2|TRBV5-1
CASSPQGGSFTGELFF
>15|TRBJ1-2|TRBV6-1
CASSRLRRDNYGYTF
>20|TRBJ2-3|TRBV12-3/TRBV12-4
CASSLFDSKGAPSSTDTQYF
>14|TRBJ2-1|TRBV5-4
CASRAQGDIREQFF
>14|TRBJ1-4|TRBV20-1
CSARVNQGNEKLFF
>12|TRBJ2-5|TRBV19
CASRSNPGTQYF
>14|TRBJ2-1|TRBV12-3/TRBV12-4
CASSRTGQDNEQFF
>15|TRBJ2-7|TRBV20-1
CSARRWGVFSYEQYF
>14|TRBJ2-7|TRBV7-3
CASSSGPAGREQYF
>13|TRBJ2-5|TRBV27
CASSPGTAETQYF
>15|TRBJ2-6|TRBV20-1
CSARLGISGANVLTF
>18|TRBJ2-1|TRBV5-1
CASSSLGDKGVSYNEQFF
>16|TRBJ2-7|TRBV12-3/TRBV12-4
CASSSPGGTGEYEQYF
>13|TRBJ1-2|TRBV7-9
CASSLLTEYGYTF
>14|TRBJ2-5|TRBV11-2
CASSFRSGQETQYF
>14|TRBJ1-6|TRBV5-1
CASSLEDSSSPLHF
>16|TRBJ2-1|TRBV5-1
CASSLEEWSSYNEQFF
>13|TRBJ2-7|TRBV20-1
CSAGRQGYYEQYF
>13|TRBJ1-2|TRBV7-9
CASSLRDLYGYTF
>13|TRBJ2-2|TRBV5-1
CASTGEGPGELFF
>14|TRBJ2-3|TRBV7-8
CASSLAGGPNTQYF
>16|TRBJ2-1|TRBV5-1
CATSESNRGDVNEQFF
>11|TRBJ2-5|TRBV20-1
CSARVVETQYF
>16|TRBJ2-3|TRBV11-2
CASSLGPNFVTDTQYF
>15|TRBJ1-4|TRBV5-4
CASSFRGPTNEKLFF
>14|TRBJ1-2|TRBV5-1
CASSFEQGINGYTF
>15|TRBJ1-2|TRBV5-1
CASSLRQEPSGGYTF
>15|TRBJ1-2|TRBV25-1
CASSEWDRGTNGYTF
>15|TRBJ1-6|TRBV3-1
CASSQGGQGNSPLHF
>16|TRBJ1-6|TRBV7-2
CASSLTRTVWESPLHF
>14|TRBJ2-4|TRBV20-1
CSANTMGGKNIQYF
>19|TRBJ1-6|TRBV6-1
CASSKEGRGRRFSNSPLHF
>13|TRBJ1-2|TRBV5-1
CASSGDGSYGYTF
>14|TRBJ2-5|TRBV14
CASSQDPGSETQYF
>16|TRBJ2-4|TRBV12-3/TRBV12-4
CASTQGFDPAKNIQYF
>14|TRBJ1-5|TRBV21-1
CASSKCRLRQPQHF
>14|TRBJ1-3|TRBV15
CATIRDRGYNTIYF
>16|TRBJ2-1|TRBV3-1
CASSLRTSGGAGEQFF
>14|TRBJ1-1|TRBV28
CASSSPPGNTEAFF
>15|TRBJ2-5|TRBV20-1
CSARGLAGDEETQYF
>14|TRBJ1-2|TRBV10-2
CASRNAGGAHGYTF
>13|TRBJ2-2|TRBV24-1
CAAGGVSTGELFF
>13|TRBJ2-4|TRBV12-3/TRBV12-4
CASSLGGPHIQYF
>15|TRBJ2-1|TRBV3-1
CASSQGQGWDSEQFF
>14|TRBJ2-1|TRBV9
CASSGGQGVREQFF
>16|TRBJ2-3|TRBV29-1
CSALTEAEPTPDTQYF